Each of the 3 T cell receptor beta chains below was sequenced from the same sample in a study of T-cell memory formation after mild COVID-19. TCRdb independently ran MiXCR on the 5' RACE reads; one entry per CDR3 protein. Of 350,000 to 500,000 distinct CDR3 sequences detected, 18% appear once; the ten largest clones hold under 25%. The material sequenced was PBMCs or a T cell subset sorted from them (not recorded which). Every receptor here comes from a man in his late teens or twenties who had mild COVID-19 (a few samples of this study predate the infection). Cell type and time point are not known.

The chain is built from TRBV28 and TRBJ2-3, with 8 nucleotides matching TRBD1. The CDR3 contains 14 residues. Germline V gives CDR1 MDHEN, CDR2 SYDVKM. The V gene end was trimmed by 6 bases and the J gene end by 2 bases; junction bases not matched to a gene: 4. CDR3 sequence (DNA): TGTGCCAGCAGCTGGGACAGGAACACAGATACGCAGTATTTT. This gives the protein CASSWDRNTDTQYF.

In this sample, this clonotype turned up a few times. The genes are TRBV28 and TRBJ1-2; D is unclear. The germline V and J ends were trimmed by 2 bases and 4 bases, with 14 bases remaining between them. The germline V gene encodes CDR1 MDHEN and CDR2 SYDVKM. This CDR3 contains 15 residues. Written as DNA, the CDR3 is TGTGCCAGCAGTTTAGTCGCAGCCTATGCCTATGGCTACACCTTC. It encodes CASSLVAAYAYGYTF.

This clonotype was observed a few times. This chain links TRBV6-5 with TRBJ1-2; weak D call: TRBD1 (6 bases). Trimming took 5 bases from V and 7 from J, leaving 17 bases between them. The germline V gene has CDR1 MNHEY and CDR2 SVGAGI. The CDR3 has 14 amino acids. The CDR3 sequence is CASSTASRGPGYTF. CDR3 nucleotide sequence: TGTGCCAGCAGTACAGCCAGCCGGGGGCCTGGCTACACCTTC.